These 27 T cell receptor beta chains came from one sample sequenced in a study of spatial heterogeneity in lung cancer (dated by TCRdb to about 2019). The time point label, read with the paper, signifies: blood taken at disease recurrence. Without any cell sorting, TCR sequencing was performed on whole RNA extracted either from tumor and nontumor lung tissue or from cryopreserved PBMC samples. Receptor libraries were prepared by 5' RACE. TCRdb shows the sequencer as NextSeq 500. TCRdb passed the public sequencing reads through fastp at Q25 and MiXCR, retaining productive beta sequences. Identical CDR3 protein sequences are pooled into one entry, listed with their most common genes and DNA. The sample table contains about 9,700 distinct CDR3 sequences; only one count was recorded for around 4.2% of them. The ten largest clones take up about 20% of the sample. The input for sequencing was PBMCs, taken at recurrence. These receptors originate from a female donor with early-stage non-small cell lung cancer.

This clonotype was counted many times. Since the library was made to target alpha chains, this beta chain is a stray read and its abundance is not meaningful. The chain links TRBV24-1 to TRBJ2-2, with D hard to call. V shed 9 bases and J shed 5 bases, with 12 bases lying between them. Germline loops: CDR1 KGHDR, CDR2 SFDVKD. The CDR3 has 13 amino acids. This CDR3 is CATQPWATGELFF. In nucleotides, the CDR3 is TGTGCCACCCAACCCTGGGCGACCGGGGAGCTGTTTTTT.

This clonotype has at least ten counts. This beta chain came through as a stray read in a library set up for alpha chains, and its size says little. The chain combines TRBV7-2 with TRBJ2-3; D gene ambiguous. Trimming pared 1 base from V and 0 bases from J, leaving 5 bases between. The CDR3 consists of 14 residues. Germline V gene lookup returns CDR1 SGHTA and CDR2 FQGNSA. DNA of the CDR3: TGTGCCAGCAGCTTAGGTCTTAGCACAGATACGCAGTATTTT. Its translation: CASSLGLSTDTQYF.

As concerns this clonotype: Because this beta chain is a stray read in a library intended to capture alpha chains, its abundance should not be given much weight. V gene TRBV12-3 or TRBV12-4 combines with J gene TRBJ2-1, with unresolved D. This CDR3 has 14 residues. The V end lost 6 bases, the J end lost 4 bases, and 13 bases lay between the germline ends. The CDR3 sequence: CASSTVMGYNEQFF. CDR3 nucleotide sequence: TGTGCCAGCAGCACGGTAATGGGGTACAATGAGCAGTTCTTC.

This clonotype has a count of ten or more. A library prepared for alpha chains yielded this beta chain as an off-target read; its size is of little meaning. In nucleotides, the CDR3 is TGTGCCAGCAGCCAAGATGTGCGGGACAACGGTTATGGCTACACCTTC. Its translation is CASSQDVRDNGYGYTF. This chain links TRBV14 with TRBJ1-2, with a tentative D call TRBD1 (6 bases). V lost 0 bases, J lost 5 bases, and 16 bases lay in between. The CDR3 is 16 amino acids. The germline V gene has CDR1 SGHDN and CDR2 FVKESK.

This clonotype was detected ten times or more. This beta chain lies outside the target of a library built for alpha chains; its clone size means little. V usage is TRBV10-3 and J usage is TRBJ2-2, with a tentative D call TRBD2 (5 bases). This CDR3 has 15 amino acids. Germline loops: CDR1 ENHRY, CDR2 SYGVKD. Trimming pared 3 bases from V and 0 bases from J, leaving 8 bases between. The DNA for the CDR3 is TGTGCCATCAGTGATCGGGGTTCGAACACCGGGGAGCTGTTTTTT. Translating it yields CAISDRGSNTGELFF.

This clonotype was counted at least ten times. This beta chain came through as a stray read in a library set up for alpha chains, and its size says little. The CDR3 loop reads CASSFSQARTDTQYF. In DNA, the CDR3 is TGCGCCAGCAGCTTCAGTCAGGCACGCACAGATACGCAGTATTTT. The J gene is TRBJ2-3, the V gene TRBV5-1; D call uncertain. V lost 2 bases to trimming and J lost 1 base, with 11 bases between them. The germline V gene encodes CDR1 SGHRS and CDR2 YFSETQ. CDR3 length: 15 residues.

Concerning this clonotype itself: With the library built for alpha chains, this beta chain is off target and its frequency is not meaningful. The chain joins TRBV5-1 to TRBJ2-1; perhaps D is TRBD1 or TRBD2 (5 bases each). CDR3 length: 16 residues. The ends were cut back, 2 bases at V and 7 bases at J, with 19 bases in the middle. The germline gives CDR1 SGHRS, CDR2 YFSETQ. The CDR3 region has the DNA TGCGCCAGCAGCTTAATGGGACCCGGTAAGGGAAATGAGCAGTTCTTC. This translates into CASSLMGPGKGNEQFF.

This clonotype was observed many times. This beta chain represents an off-target read in a library built for alpha chains; its size is of limited meaning. The genes are TRBV2 and TRBJ2-7; D is unresolved. The CDR3 totals 15 residues. Germline-derived CDR1 and CDR2 are SNHLY and FYNNEI. Trimming removed 0 bases from V and 2 bases from J, with 11 bases in between. CDR3 protein: CASSEAASMTYEQYF. CDR3 DNA: TGTGCCAGCAGTGAAGCGGCATCCATGACCTACGAGCAGTACTTC.

This clonotype occurred many times. The size of this beta chain means little, since it is a stray read in a library made for alpha chains. The chain has TRBV5-6 and TRBJ2-3; D possibly corresponds to TRBD2 (7 bases). The CDR3 length is 16 residues. The germline gives CDR1 SGHDT, CDR2 YYEEEE. The ends were cut back, 2 bases at V and 3 bases at J, with 16 bases in the middle. The CDR3 here is CASSLFTGGGTDTQYF. CDR3 nucleotide sequence: TGTGCCAGCAGCTTATTCACGGGGGGCGGAACAGATACGCAGTATTTT. The whole variable domain, remainder taken from reference TRBV5-6 and TRBJ2-3, is DAGVTQSPTHLIKTRGQQVTLRCSPKSGHDTVSWYQQALGQGPQFIFQYYEEEERQRGNFPDRFSGHQFPNYSSELNVNALLLGDSALYLCASSLFTGGGTDTQYFGPGTRLTVL.

This clonotype was counted many times. Since it is a stray read in a library aimed at alpha chains, this beta chain has a size that is not meaningful. This chain joins TRBV6-2 or TRBV6-3 and TRBJ2-2; 7 bases align to TRBD1. The J segment lost 5 bases and the V segment lost 6 bases, leaving 9 bases of the junction unmatched. The CDR3 length is 15 residues. The germline V gene encodes CDR1 MNHEY and CDR2 SVGEGT. This chain's CDR3 is CASRYIVRGTGELFF. In DNA, the CDR3 is TGTGCCAGCAGATATATTGTCAGGGGGACCGGGGAGCTGTTTTTT.

By share of the sample, this clonotype is medium-sized. This beta chain is an unintended read in a library built for alpha chains; its size means little. Here the CDR3 reads CSVEDQEGVSYEQYF. CDR3 nucleotide sequence: TGCAGCGTTGAAGATCAGGAAGGTGTCTCCTACGAGCAGTACTTC. The chain employs TRBV29-1 and TRBJ2-7; D not resolved. The CDR3 spans 15 residues. Per germline, CDR1 SQVTM and CDR2 ANQGSEA. V dropped 0 bases and J dropped 0 bases, with 12 bases sitting between them.

This clonotype was seen many times. Within a library made for alpha chains, this beta chain is off target, and its count is uninformative. The chain has TRBV5-1 and TRBJ1-2; the D gene is possibly TRBD1 (6 bases). The V gene lost 4 bases and the J gene lost 6 bases, with 16 bases spanning the gap. Germline CDR1 is SGHRS and CDR2 is YFSETQ. This CDR3 has 14 amino acids. The CDR3: CASSVTQGRDGYTF. The CDR3 DNA is TGCGCCAGCAGCGTTACACAGGGTCGCGATGGCTACACCTTC. Drawing the rest from reference TRBV5-1 and TRBJ1-2, the complete variable domain is KAGVTQTPRYLIKTRGQQVTLSCSPISGHRSVSWYQQTPGQGLQFLFEYFSETQRNKGNFPGRFSGRQFSNSRSEMNVSTLELGDSALYLCASSVTQGRDGYTFGSGTRLTVV.

Of note for this clonotype: This beta chain turned up in a library designed for alpha chains; as an off-target read, its abundance says little. The chain combines TRBV28 with TRBJ2-3; the D call may be TRBD1 or TRBD2 (6 bases each). Trimming pared 3 bases from V and 3 bases from J, leaving 13 bases between. The CDR3 sequence is 15 residues long. The germline gives CDR1 MDHEN, CDR2 SYDVKM. Written as DNA, the CDR3 is TGTGCCAGCAGTTTCCAGGGGACTGGGACAGATACGCAGTATTTT. As protein: CASSFQGTGTDTQYF.

There are many counts of this clonotype. The library was built for alpha chains, so this beta chain is an off-target read and its size means little. V and J are TRBV28 and TRBJ1-2, with 7 nucleotides matching TRBD1. With 6 bases clipped from V and 3 bases from J, the junction kept 4 bases outside the gene matches. This CDR3 comprises 13 residues. The germline V gene has CDR1 MDHEN and CDR2 SYDVKM. CDR3 DNA: TGTGCCAGCAGAATCGGACAGGACTATGGCTACACCTTC. Its protein is CASRIGQDYGYTF.

This clonotype has a count of ten or more. As an off-target read in a library built for alpha chains, this beta chain has a frequency of little significance. The chain recombines TRBV5-1 with TRBJ2-5; D might be TRBD1 or TRBD2, each matching 5 bases. The length of the CDR3 is 14 residues. Germline-derived CDR1 and CDR2 are SGHRS and YFSETQ. Trimming cost V 4 bases and J 5 bases, with 15 bases left between them. The CDR3 loop reads CASSPALGDETQYF. The DNA for the CDR3 is TGCGCCAGCAGCCCGGCCCTGGGGGACGAGACCCAGTACTTC.

In its sample, this clonotype was seen many times. This beta chain appears as a stray read in a library generated for alpha chains; its size is not informative. V usage is TRBV29-1 and J usage is TRBJ1-1; no definite D call. V was pared by 2 bases and J by 4 bases, with 8 bases between. CDR1 and CDR2 from the germline V gene are SQVTM and ANQGSEA. The CDR3 spans 12 residues. The CDR3 DNA reads as TGCAGCGTTGAACCCGAGGGCACTGAAGCTTTCTTT. This gives the protein CSVEPEGTEAFF.

This clonotype counts as medium-sized. This beta chain is a stray read from a library made for alpha chains; its abundance is not meaningful. The chain uses TRBV28 and TRBJ2-7; 8 positions match TRBD1. Looked up from germline, CDR1 is MDHEN and CDR2 is SYDVKM. The CDR3 sequence is 15 residues long. Losses at the gene ends were 7 bases for V and 5 bases for J; bases not matched to a gene: 13. The chain's CDR3 is CASTDLDREYHEQYF. As DNA, the CDR3 is TGTGCCAGCACCGACTTGGACAGGGAATACCACGAGCAGTACTTC.

In its sample, this clonotype is medium-sized. This beta chain is an off-target read within a library intended for alpha chains, so its frequency means little. The chain uses TRBV2 and TRBJ2-2; the match to TRBD2 covers 13 bases. V shed 5 bases, J shed 5 bases, and the junction held 2 bases outside the gene matches. Looked up from germline, CDR1 is SNHLY and CDR2 is FYNNEI. The CDR3 runs to 15 residues. The CDR3 protein is CASSPTSGGTGELFF. DNA for the CDR3: TGTGCCAGCAGTCCGACTAGCGGGGGGACCGGGGAGCTGTTTTTT.

This clonotype was seen ten or more times. It may be a read error: a sequence one base away is much more abundant. This beta chain is a stray read from a library made for alpha chains; its abundance is not meaningful. The chain has TRBV18 and TRBJ1-1, with D unclear. This CDR3 spans 13 amino acids. Per germline, CDR1 KGHSH and CDR2 LQKENI. DNA for the CDR3: TGTGCCAGCTCACCACCGTCACAGACTGAAACTTTCTTT. Its protein product is CASSPPSQTETFF.

This clonotype counts as medium-sized (0.01 to 0.1%). For a library built for alpha chains, this beta chain is a stray read; little rests on its size. The J gene is TRBJ1-5, the V gene TRBV7-2; D gene ambiguous. Germline-derived CDR1 and CDR2 are SGHTA and FQGNSA. V lost 3 bases to trimming and J lost 6 bases, with 6 bases between them. This CDR3 has 12 residues. The CDR3 coding sequence is TGTGCCAGCAGCTTTCCGGGTCAGCCCCAGCATTTT. It translates to CASSFPGQPQHF.

This clonotype is labeled as medium-sized. This beta chain is a stray read from a library made for alpha chains; its abundance is not meaningful. This chain uses TRBV30 with TRBJ1-1; D is uncertain. This CDR3 is 13 amino acids long. V was clipped by 4 bases and J by 1 base, with 10 bases between them. The germline gives CDR1 GTSNPN, CDR2 SVGIG (reference sequence). The CDR3 sequence: CAWNLFGNTEAFF. In nucleotides, the CDR3 is TGTGCCTGGAATCTATTCGGGAACACTGAAGCTTTCTTT. Full variable domain (outside the CDR3, taken from reference TRBV30 and TRBJ1-1): SQTIHQWPATLVQPVGSPLSLECTVEGTSNPNLYWYRQAAGRGLQLLFYSVGIGQISSEVPQNLSASRPQDRQFILSSKKLLLSDSGFYLCAWNLFGNTEAFFGQGTRLTVV.

Notes on this clonotype: Since the library was made to target alpha chains, this beta chain is a stray read and its abundance is not meaningful. This rearrangement joins TRBV24-1 to TRBJ2-1; 9 nucleotides align to TRBD2. The CDR3 length is 16 residues. From germline, CDR1 is KGHDR and CDR2 SFDVKD. J was trimmed by 2 bases and V by 5 bases; bases with no gene match: 6. In DNA, the CDR3 is TGTGCCACCAGTGGCTACGCGGGGGGGGCCTACAATGAGCAGTTCTTC. This sequence encodes CATSGYAGGAYNEQFF.

This clonotype ranks as medium-sized. Because the library targeted alpha chains, this beta chain is an off-target read whose size means little. The rearrangement uses TRBV7-2 and TRBJ1-1, with 7 bases aligning to TRBD1. Germline V lookup: CDR1 SGHTA, CDR2 FQGNSA. V was pared by 5 bases and J by 7 bases, with 4 bases of the junction left unmatched. This CDR3 region has 12 residues. DNA of the CDR3: TGTGCCAGCAGCCCTACAGGGGTTGAAGCTTTCTTT. Protein: CASSPTGVEAFF.

This clonotype was seen ten or more times. With the library built for alpha chains, this beta chain is off target and its frequency is not meaningful. J is TRBJ2-7 and V is TRBV7-2; 7 bases agree with TRBD1. This CDR3 is built from 14 residues. Trimming took 3 bases from V and 2 from J; bases not matched to a gene: 4. Germline V gene sequence: CDR1 SGHTA, CDR2 FQGNSA. CDR3 DNA sequence: TGTGCCAGCAGCTTCAAACAGGGGACCTACGAGCAGTACTTC. Encoded protein: CASSFKQGTYEQYF.

This clonotype is medium-sized (0.01 to 0.1%) in the sample. A library made for alpha chains picked up this beta chain off target, so its size means little. The chain joins TRBV29-1 to TRBJ2-3, with D possibly being TRBD1 (5 bases). Germline V gene sequence: CDR1 SQVTM, CDR2 ANQGSEA. V was pared by 4 bases and J by 5 bases, with 13 bases between. This CDR3 has 13 residues. For the CDR3, the DNA is TGCAGCGTTGGTCAGGGAAGGGGAGATACGCAGTATTTT. It yields the protein CSVGQGRGDTQYF.

This clonotype was detected ten times or more. Being off target in a library aimed at alpha chains, this beta chain has a size of little meaning. This rearrangement joins TRBV4-2 to TRBJ1-5; D perhaps matches TRBD1 (6 bases). V lost 3 bases, J lost 4 bases, and 16 bases lay in between. CDR1 LGHNA and CDR2 YNFKEQ come from the germline V gene. The CDR3 covers 16 residues. In DNA, the CDR3 is TGTGCCAGCAGCCAGTGGCAGGGGATTCGGAATCAGCCCCAGCATTTT. This translates into CASSQWQGIRNQPQHF.

This clonotype was recorded at least ten times. The size of this beta chain means little, since it is a stray read in a library made for alpha chains. The chain carries TRBV12-3 or TRBV12-4 and TRBJ1-2, with TRBD1 identical over 10 bases. The CDR3 length is 14 residues. With V trimmed by 5 bases and J by 7 bases, 7 bases remained unmatched. CDR3 region: CASSPRQGAIGYTF. The CDR3 DNA reads as TGTGCCAGCAGTCCCAGACAGGGGGCGATTGGCTACACCTTC.